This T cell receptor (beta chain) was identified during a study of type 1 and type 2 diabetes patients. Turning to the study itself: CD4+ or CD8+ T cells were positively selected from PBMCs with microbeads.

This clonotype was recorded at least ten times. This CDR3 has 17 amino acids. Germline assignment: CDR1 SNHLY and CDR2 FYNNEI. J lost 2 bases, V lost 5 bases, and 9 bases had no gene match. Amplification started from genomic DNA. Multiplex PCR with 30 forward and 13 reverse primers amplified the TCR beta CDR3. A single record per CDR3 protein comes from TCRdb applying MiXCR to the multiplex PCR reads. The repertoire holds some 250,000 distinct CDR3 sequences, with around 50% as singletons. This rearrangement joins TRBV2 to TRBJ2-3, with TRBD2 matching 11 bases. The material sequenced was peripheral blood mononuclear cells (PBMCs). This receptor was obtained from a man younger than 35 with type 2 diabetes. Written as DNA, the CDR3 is TGTGCCAGCAGTACAGGACTAGCGGGTCTGGCCACAGATACGCAGTATTTT. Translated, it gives CASSTGLAGLATDTQYF.